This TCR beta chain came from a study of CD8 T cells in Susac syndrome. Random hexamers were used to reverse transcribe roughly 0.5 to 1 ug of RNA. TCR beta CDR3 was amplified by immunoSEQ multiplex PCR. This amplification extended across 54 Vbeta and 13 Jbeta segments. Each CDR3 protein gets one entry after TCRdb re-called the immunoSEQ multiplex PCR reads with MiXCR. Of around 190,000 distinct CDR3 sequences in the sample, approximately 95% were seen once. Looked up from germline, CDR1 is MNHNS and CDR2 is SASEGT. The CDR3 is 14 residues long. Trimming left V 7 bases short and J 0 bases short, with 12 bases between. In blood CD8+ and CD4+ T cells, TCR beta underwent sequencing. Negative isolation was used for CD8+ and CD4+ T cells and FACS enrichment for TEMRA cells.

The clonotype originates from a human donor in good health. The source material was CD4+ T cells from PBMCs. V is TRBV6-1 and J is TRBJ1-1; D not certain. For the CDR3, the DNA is TGTGCCAGCATTCGAGGCAGGATGAACACTGAAGCTTTCTTT. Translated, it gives CASIRGRMNTEAFF.